This note documents a single TCR beta chain sequence. Repertoires were generated with immunoSEQ multiplex PCR, while TCRdb's copy carries only in-frame clones and drops some. The table lists 300,000 or so clones, 60% to 80% of them singletons, with around 6.3% in the top ten. The V end lost 5 bases, the J end lost 4 bases, and 15 bases lay between the germline ends. Per the germline V gene, CDR1 is MDHEN and CDR2 is SYDVKM. The CDR3 runs 14 residues. This sample is part of a study of cytotoxic CD8 clonotypes in ibrutinib-treated CLL. This TCR came from a human donor with chronic lymphocytic leukemia. Here the sequenced sample was PBMCs, taken after 36 months of ibrutinib treatment. The J gene is TRBJ2-7, the V gene TRBV28; D is unresolved. The CDR3 spells CASSPHTRAYEQYF. CDR3 coding DNA: TGTGCCAGCAGTCCACATACCCGCGCGTACGAGCAGTACTTC.